This T cell receptor (beta chain) was recovered during a study of cytomegalovirus exposure and HLA in healthy donors. Study in general: Assignment to the Caucasian-associated ancestry cluster applied to around 76% of the approximately 400 genotyped donors.

Concerning this clone itself: The antigen is not known.

The PCR made use of 60 Vbeta and 13 Jbeta primers. Measured with immunoSEQ multiplex PCR; TCRdb has only the in-frame clones, and not every one. The data hold 120,000 or so clones, with around 75% observed a single time. Notes on the study in general: Follow-up analysis later connected one missense variant in DCLRE1C with trimming of TCR beta V- and J-genes. CMV serostatus was the sole immune exposure information available.

V gave up 6 bases and J gave up 6 bases, with 20 bases separating them. Germline values: CDR1 KGHSH, CDR2 LQKENI. The CDR3 consists of 15 residues. The chain couples TRBV18 to TRBJ1-2, with D tentatively TRBD1 (6 bases). The sequencing sample was made of PBMCs. This clonotype was sampled from a woman between 45 and 65 years old in good health and CMV-seropositive. The CDR3 region has the DNA TGTGCCAGCTCTATTGACCTCCAGGGGAGCGATGGCTACACCTTC. It encodes CASSIDLQGSDGYTF. Full variable domain (remainder filled in from reference TRBV18 and TRBJ1-2): NAGVMQNPRHLVRRRGQEARLRCSPMKGHSHVYWYRQLPEEGLKFMVYLQKENIIDESGMPKERFSAEFPKEGPSILRIQQVVRGDSAAYFCASSIDLQGSDGYTFGSGTRLTVV.